What follows describes a single T cell receptor (beta chain). These data belong to a study of blood T cell repertoires in COVID-19. Overall study: PBMCs, B-cell-depleted T cells, or T cells were the source of the cDNA or gDNA that made up the material.

The cohort comprised adults aged about 18 to 90 years residing in approximately 22 US areas. Participants had their cohort set by participant-reported clinical history. The recovered donors of Cohort 3 showed two negative PCRs, clearance, or symptom resolution. The CDR3 has 15 residues. Deletions cut 0 bases from V and 8 bases from J, with 16 bases between. Per germline, CDR1 SGDLS and CDR2 YYNGEE. Repertoires were generated with immunoSEQ multiplex PCR, while TCRdb's copy carries only in-frame clones and drops some. The sample has about 370,000 clones, more than 80% seen once. The V and J genes are TRBV9 and TRBJ2-3, with D perhaps TRBD2 (6 bases). The sample consisted of PBMCs or T cells enriched from blood (not recorded which). The receptor was isolated from a man aged 18 to 29 who had recovered from COVID-19. The CDR3 DNA sequence: TGTGCCAGCAGCGTAGTACTGTCCTTCGGGGGTACGCAGTATTTT. Translating it yields CASSVVLSFGGTQYF. Full variable domain (remainder filled in from reference TRBV9 and TRBJ2-3): DSGVTQTPKHLITATGQRVTLRCSPRSGDLSVYWYQQSLDQGLQFLIQYYNGEERAKGNILERFSAQQFPDLHSELNLSSLELGDSALYFCASSVVLSFGGTQYFGPGTRLTVL.